This TCR beta chain appears in the sequencing data of a study of T-cell memory formation after mild COVID-19. Overall study results and limits: Day 15 to 85 contracting clones showed balanced CD4/CD8; day 15 to 37 expanders favored CD4+. The finding that pre-infection memory included some responding clones suggested that cross-reactive memory joined. Clones which contracted sat mainly in CM and EM if CD4+, and in EMRA if CD8+.

To note about this clonotype: The antigen remains unidentified.

CDR3 length equals 14 residues. V was pared by 7 bases and J by 2 bases, with 14 bases between. Germline-derived CDR1 and CDR2 are ENHRY and SYGVKD. Amplification by 5'RACE using constant-segment primers produced TCR alpha and TCR beta cDNA libraries that carried sample barcodes and UMIs. Using its own MiXCR run on the 5' RACE reads, TCRdb lists one record per CDR3 protein. The repertoire consists of under 300,000 distinct CDR3 sequences, with 15% to 20% occurring once and the leading ten covering 22%. The J gene is TRBJ2-5, the V gene TRBV10-3; D is perhaps TRBD2 (5 bases). The sequenced sample consisted of PBMCs or a T cell subset sorted from them (not recorded which). The receptor was isolated from a man younger than 35 who had mild COVID-19 (a few samples of this study predate the infection). Cell type and time point are not known. CDR3 region: CAIKSGNSQETQYF. For the CDR3, the DNA is TGTGCCATCAAGTCGGGGAACTCACAAGAGACCCAGTACTTC.